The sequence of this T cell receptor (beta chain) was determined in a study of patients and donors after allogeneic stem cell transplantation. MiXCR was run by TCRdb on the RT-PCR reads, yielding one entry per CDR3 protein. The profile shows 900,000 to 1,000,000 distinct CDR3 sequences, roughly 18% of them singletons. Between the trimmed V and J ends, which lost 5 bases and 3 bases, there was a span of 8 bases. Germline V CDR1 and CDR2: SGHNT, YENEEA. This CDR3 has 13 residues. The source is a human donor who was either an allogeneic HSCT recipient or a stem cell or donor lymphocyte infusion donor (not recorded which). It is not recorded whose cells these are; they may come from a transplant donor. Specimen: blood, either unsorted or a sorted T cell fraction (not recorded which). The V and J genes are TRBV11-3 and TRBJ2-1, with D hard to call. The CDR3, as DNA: TGTGCCAGCAGCCCATTGTTCTACAATGAGCAGTTCTTC. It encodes CASSPLFYNEQFF.